Here is one TCR beta chain with its context. Using immunoSEQ multiplex PCR, the repertoire was profiled, and TCRdb retains in-frame clones only, with some absent. The table lists tens of thousands of clones, approximately 81% of them singletons. This record belongs to a study of OX40 agonist ivuxolimab in advanced cancers. The CDR3 consists of 14 residues. Trimming stripped 5 bases from V and 3 bases from J, with 13 bases between. Germline V gene sequence: CDR1 KGHSH, CDR2 LQKENI. The sequence derives from an adult with an advanced solid tumor such as melanoma, head and neck, liver or kidney cancer. The material was CD4+ or CD8+ T cells sorted from blood, obtained in a trial of the OX40 agonist ivuxolimab. The chain uses TRBV18 and TRBJ1-1, with D hard to call. CDR3 amino acids: CASSRALGDTEAFF. The CDR3 nucleotides are TGTGCCAGCTCAAGGGCCTTAGGAGACACTGAAGCTTTCTTT. The full variable domain, completed using reference TRBV18 and TRBJ1-1, is NAGVMQNPRHLVRRRGQEARLRCSPMKGHSHVYWYRQLPEEGLKFMVYLQKENIIDESGMPKERFSAEFPKEGPSILRIQQVVRGDSAAYFCASSRALGDTEAFFGQGTRLTVV.